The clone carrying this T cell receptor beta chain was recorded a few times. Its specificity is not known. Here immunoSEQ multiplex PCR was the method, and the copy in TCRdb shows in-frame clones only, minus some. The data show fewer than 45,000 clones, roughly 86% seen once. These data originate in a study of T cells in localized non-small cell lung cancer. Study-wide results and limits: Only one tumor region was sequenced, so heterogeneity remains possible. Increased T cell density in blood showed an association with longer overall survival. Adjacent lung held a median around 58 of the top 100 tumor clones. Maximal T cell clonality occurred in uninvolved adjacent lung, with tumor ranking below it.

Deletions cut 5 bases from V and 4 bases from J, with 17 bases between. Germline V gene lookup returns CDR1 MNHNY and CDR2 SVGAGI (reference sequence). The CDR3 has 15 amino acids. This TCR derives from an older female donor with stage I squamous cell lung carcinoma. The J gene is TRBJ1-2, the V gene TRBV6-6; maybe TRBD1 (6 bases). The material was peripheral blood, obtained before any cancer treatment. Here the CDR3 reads CASSTQGHDGYGYTF. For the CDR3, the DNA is TGTGCCAGCAGTACCCAGGGGCACGATGGCTATGGCTACACCTTC.